A single sample is the source of the 26 T cell receptor beta chains below, sequenced in a study of T-cell reconstitution after alpha-beta-depleted transplantation in children. Unique molecular identifiers were incorporated when the TCRbeta library was constructed. TCRdb re-called the PCR reads with MiXCR, one entry per CDR3 protein. The table records 400,000 to 500,000 distinct CDR3 sequences, roughly a tenth of them present only once. Sample: PBMCs from the stem cell graft donor, taken from the stem cell graft. These TCRs come from a human donor who donated a stem cell graft to a child with acute myeloid leukemia.

There are many counts of this clonotype. V gene TRBV20-1 combines with J gene TRBJ1-1; 10 bases map to TRBD1. V shed 0 bases and J 7 bases; nucleotides not matched to a gene: 11. The CDR3 runs to 16 residues. Per germline, CDR1 DFQATT and CDR2 SNEGSKA (reference sequence). The CDR3 coding sequence is TGCAGTGCTAGAGATCGGGGGACAGGGGCCGGGATTGAAGCTTTCTTT. Encoded protein: CSARDRGTGAGIEAFF.

V gene TRBV2 combines with J gene TRBJ1-1; maybe TRBD1 (5 bases). From germline, CDR1 is SNHLY and CDR2 FYNNEI. CDR3 length: 13 amino acids. Trimming removed 4 bases at V and 0 bases at J, with 6 bases between. The CDR3 is CASSGDLNTEAFF. CDR3 DNA: TGTGCCAGCAGTGGGGACCTGAACACTGAAGCTTTCTTT.

In its sample, this clonotype was seen many times. This chain connects TRBV10-2 to TRBJ2-5; weak D call: TRBD1 (5 bases). Trimming cost V 7 bases and J 5 bases, with 14 bases left between them. CDR1 is WSHSY and CDR2 is SAAADI in the germline V gene. This CDR3 region has 13 residues. This CDR3 is CASKGPKGETQYF. CDR3 nucleotide sequence: TGCGCCAGCAAAGGCCCCAAGGGGGAGACCCAGTACTTC.

V usage is TRBV20-1 and J usage is TRBJ1-6, with 9 positions matching TRBD1. This CDR3 is built from 17 residues. V was pared by 5 bases and J by 7 bases, with 15 bases of the junction left unmatched. Germline CDR1 is DFQATT and CDR2 is SNEGSKA (reference sequence). The CDR3 DNA reads TGCAGTGCTCAACGAACCGGGACAGGGCTTTCCAATTCACCCCTCCACTTT. Residues: CSAQRTGTGLSNSPLHF.

This clonotype has at least ten counts. The rearrangement joins TRBV11-2 to TRBJ2-3; the D gene could be TRBD1 or TRBD2 (5 bases each). With 1 base removed from V and 0 bases from J, the gap between germline ends came to 20 bases. The CDR3 has 19 residues. Germline V lookup: CDR1 SGHAT, CDR2 FQNNGV. The CDR3 loop is CASSLGTGRGVPSTDTQYF. The CDR3 DNA follows: TGTGCCAGCAGCTTAGGCACAGGTCGGGGAGTCCCTAGCACAGATACGCAGTATTTT.

The chain uses TRBV7-9 and TRBJ2-4; D remains unclear. This CDR3 spans 15 amino acids. The V gene's germline CDR1 is SEHNR and CDR2 FQNEAQ (reference sequence). V lost 5 bases to trimming and J lost 0 bases, with 11 bases between them. The CDR3 DNA sequence: TGTGCCAGCAGCGACCCCGGCGGAGCCAAAAACATTCAGTACTTC. It encodes CASSDPGGAKNIQYF.

The chain links TRBV29-1 to TRBJ2-1; weak D call: TRBD2 (6 bases). Between the trimmed V and J ends, which lost 7 bases and 1 base, there was a span of 17 bases. The CDR3 extends over 15 amino acids. CDR1 is SQVTM, CDR2 ANQGSEA, per germline. CDR3 loop: CSGEGKGGSYNEQFF. CDR3 in DNA: TGCAGCGGAGAGGGCAAGGGAGGATCCTACAATGAGCAGTTCTTC.

In this sample, this clonotype turned up many times. The chain couples TRBV5-7 to TRBJ2-6, with D maybe TRBD2 (5 bases). TRBV5-7 falls under the ORF class, with uncertain function. This CDR3 has 16 amino acids. V was trimmed by 6 bases and J by 2 bases, leaving 15 bases between them. The CDR3 is CASIKSIGAGANVLTF. CDR3 coding DNA: TGTGCCAGCATCAAATCCATCGGGGCTGGGGCCAACGTCCTGACTTTC.

This clonotype was observed a few times. The rearrangement links TRBV29-1 to TRBJ2-4; D is unresolved. The CDR3 sequence is 14 residues long. The V gene lost 4 bases and the J gene lost 0 bases, with 10 bases spanning the gap. Germline CDR1 SQVTM, CDR2 ANQGSEA. This CDR3 is CSVVGELAKNIQYF. Here the CDR3 DNA reads TGCAGCGTTGTTGGGGAACTAGCCAAAAACATTCAGTACTTC.

This clonotype has more than one count but fewer than ten. V and J are TRBV6-1 and TRBJ2-7, with 10 bases fitting TRBD1. The CDR3 has 16 amino acids. CDR1 MNHNS and CDR2 SASEGT come from the germline V gene. V was clipped by 6 bases and J by 2 bases; unmatched bases: 10. The CDR3 sequence is CASRTGGHPDPYEQYF. Written as DNA, the CDR3 is TGTGCCAGCAGGACAGGGGGCCATCCGGACCCCTACGAGCAGTACTTC.

At least ten counts were recorded for this clonotype. V and J are TRBV7-8 and TRBJ1-1; no firm D call. Germline CDR1 and CDR2: SGHVS and FQNEAQ. CDR3 size: 14 residues. Trimming left V 0 bases short and J 2 bases short, with 7 bases between. CDR3 region: CASSLAQPNTEAFF. Written as DNA, the CDR3 is TGTGCCAGCAGCTTAGCACAGCCAAACACTGAAGCTTTCTTT.

The table lists this clonotype with a few counts. The V call is TRBV5-1, the J call TRBJ1-5, with TRBD1 identical over 9 bases. Germline loops: CDR1 SGHRS, CDR2 YFSETQ. V trimming: 0 bases; J trimming: 4 bases; junction bases outside the gene matches: 8. This CDR3 has 17 amino acids. The CDR3 here is CASSLGPPGQGNQPQHF. The CDR3 DNA is TGCGCCAGCAGCTTGGGCCCCCCGGGACAGGGAAATCAGCCCCAGCATTTT.

The V gene is TRBV5-1, the J gene TRBJ1-1; maybe TRBD1 (6 bases). This CDR3 is built from 13 residues. The ends were cut back, 0 bases at V and 6 bases at J, with 9 bases in the middle. Germline V gene data show CDR1 as SGHRS and CDR2 as YFSETQ. The CDR3 here is CASSLEGDAEAFF. DNA of the CDR3: TGCGCCAGCAGCTTGGAGGGGGACGCTGAAGCTTTCTTT.

This clonotype was found a few times. The chain uses TRBV7-8 and TRBJ2-2; TRBD1 might be the D (5 bases). The CDR3 has 14 residues. The V and J ends lost 6 bases and 7 bases respectively, with 15 bases between them. Germline CDR1 and CDR2: SGHVS and FQNEAQ. The CDR3 region has the DNA TGTGCCAGCAGGCAACCGCGAACAGGCGGGGAGCTGTTTTTT. Its translation is CASRQPRTGGELFF.

The chain carries TRBV20-1 and TRBJ2-4; unclear D gene. Germline V gives CDR1 DFQATT, CDR2 SNEGSKA (reference sequence). Trimming left V 6 bases short and J 0 bases short, with 15 bases between. This CDR3 has 15 residues. CDR3 protein: CSATEDGIAKNIQYF. The CDR3 bases are TGCAGTGCAACCGAAGACGGAATAGCCAAAAACATTCAGTACTTC.

This clonotype was recorded at least ten times. V gene TRBV6-5 combines with J gene TRBJ2-1; tentatively, D is TRBD1 (6 bases). Germline CDR1 MNHEY, CDR2 SVGAGI. CDR3 length equals 14 residues. The V gene lost 2 bases and the J gene lost 8 bases, with 13 bases spanning the gap. The CDR3 DNA sequence: TGTGCCAGCAGTTACCGGGCCCCAGGGGATGAGCAGTTCTTC. This translates into CASSYRAPGDEQFF.

This clonotype has more than one count but fewer than ten. The V gene is TRBV21-1, the J gene TRBJ2-3. TRBV21-1 is reported as a pseudogene. The CDR3 loop spans 13 amino acids. CDR3 coding DNA: TGTGCCAGCAGCAAACGGAGCACAGATACGCAGTATTTT. This sequence encodes CASSKRSTDTQYF.

This rearrangement joins TRBV7-8 to TRBJ2-7; TRBD2 aligns across 7 bases. The trim removed 5 bases at V and 9 bases at J, leaving 19 bases unmatched. The CDR3 loop spans 16 amino acids. Germline values: CDR1 SGHVS, CDR2 FQNEAQ. The chain's CDR3 is CASSPRRELAGRAQYF. In DNA, the CDR3 is TGTGCCAGCAGCCCAAGGCGGGAATTAGCGGGCCGGGCGCAGTACTTC.

In the case of this clonotype: The junction differs from germline at one of its ends, possibly a read error. V is TRBV4-1 and J is TRBJ1-1, with D possibly matching TRBD1 (5 bases). The germline V gene has CDR1 MGHRA and CDR2 YSYEKL. The CDR3 sequence is 15 residues long. The CDR3 loop reads CASRQERGRLSEAFF. DNA for the CDR3: TGCGCCAGCCGCCAAGAAAGGGGCAGGTTAAGTGAAGCTTTCTTT.

The rearrangement links TRBV12-3 or TRBV12-4 to TRBJ2-5, with 8 nucleotides matching TRBD1. The CDR3 contains 14 residues. The ends lost 3 bases at V and 4 bases at J; junction bases unmatched: 4. The chain's CDR3 is CASSFLTGGETQYF. The CDR3 DNA reads as TGTGCCAGCAGTTTCCTTACAGGGGGAGAGACCCAGTACTTC.

The J gene is TRBJ2-6, the V gene TRBV6-1; a weak D match, TRBD1 (5 bases). The germline gives CDR1 MNHNS, CDR2 SASEGT. Trimming took 7 bases from V and 2 from J, leaving 9 bases between them. This CDR3 has 14 amino acids. In nucleotides, the CDR3 is TGTGCCAGCAACAGACAGCCTGGGGCCAACGTCCTGACTTTC. The encoded protein is CASNRQPGANVLTF.

To note about this clonotype: One end of the junction is discordant with germline, which a read error may explain. The genes are TRBV7-6 and TRBJ2-1, with 13 bases aligning to TRBD2. Germline V gives CDR1 SGHVS, CDR2 FNYEAQ. The length of the CDR3 is 16 residues. CDR3 in DNA: TGTGCCAGCAGCATAGGACTAGCGGGGGCGTACAATAAGCAGTTCTTC. Translation: CASSIGLAGAYNKQFF.

The rearrangement joins TRBV20-1 to TRBJ2-5; a possible D gene is TRBD2 (6 bases). CDR1 and CDR2 from the germline V gene are DFQATT and SNEGSKA (reference sequence). The CDR3 is 13 amino acids. V was trimmed by 7 bases and J by 4 bases, leaving 16 bases between them. The CDR3 nucleotides are TGCAGTGGCCGGACTATGGAGGGAGAGACCCAGTACTTC. Translated: CSGRTMEGETQYF.

This chain uses TRBV20-1 with TRBJ2-3, with D perhaps TRBD2 (6 bases). The germline CDR1 and CDR2 sequences are DFQATT and SNEGSKA (reference sequence). There are 14 residues in the CDR3. Trimming stripped 2 bases from V and 2 bases from J, with 11 bases between. This CDR3 reads CSARQGLDTDTQYF. The DNA of the CDR3 is TGCAGTGCTAGACAGGGACTGGACACAGATACGCAGTATTTT.

This clonotype was detected many times. J is TRBJ2-7 and V is TRBV7-2; the D is unclear. With 1 base removed from V and 4 bases from J, the gap between germline ends came to 8 bases. CDR1 is SGHTA, CDR2 FQGNSA, per germline. The CDR3 is 13 residues long. The chain's CDR3 is CASSLGTEYEQYF. CDR3 coding DNA: TGTGCCAGCAGCTTAGGGACCGAGTACGAGCAGTACTTC. Filled out from reference TRBV7-2 and TRBJ2-7, the complete variable domain reads GAGVSQSPSNKVTEKGKDVELRCDPISGHTALYWYRQSLGQGLEFLIYFQGNSAPDKSGLPSDRFSAERTGGSVSTLTIQRTQQEDSAVYLCASSLGTEYEQYFGPGTRLTVT.

This clonotype was seen once. Being one base from a much bigger clone, this may be a read error. The chain combines TRBV29-1 with TRBJ2-2, with 10 bases matching TRBD2. CDR1 SQVTM and CDR2 ANQGSEA come from the germline V gene. This CDR3 has 15 residues. The CDR3 region is CSVELAGVFDGGLFF. DNA of the CDR3: TGCAGCGTTGAACTAGCGGGAGTTTTTGACGGGGGGCTGTTTTTT.